A selection of T cell receptor beta chains follows, all from one sample in a study of shared clonotypes between healthy human individuals. TCRdb's copy holds only in-frame clones and misses some; the assay was immunoSEQ multiplex PCR. The sample carries about a million clones, about 72% recorded once. The sequencing input was memory CD4+ T cells from PBMCs. All receptors come from a man younger than 35 in good health. Some clones in this sample may be carry-over from other donors' samples. Each CDR3 is given with its conserved first and last residue. Fields, in order: clone size, V gene, J gene, D gene, CDR3 protein, CDR3 DNA. The D gene is left open where the match is weak. Where a row states a size, it is once, few, many or the class of an expanded clone; other rows omit it.

>NA|TRBV14|TRBJ2-1|NA
CASSRQGYEQFF
TGTGCCAGCAGCCGCCAGGGCTATGAGCAGTTCTTC
>many|TRBV2|TRBJ1-5|NA
CASSAGGEIQPQHF
TGTGCCAGCAGTGCCGGGGGGGAAATACAGCCCCAGCATTTT
>many|TRBV5-6|TRBJ2-3|NA
CASSTRTEFGTDTQYF
TGTGCCAGCAGCACACGGACAGAATTTGGGACAGATACGCAGTATTTT
>NA|TRBV28|TRBJ1-1|NA
CASSLRKREAFF
TGTGCCAGCAGTTTAAGAAAACGCGAAGCTTTCTTT
>NA|TRBV10-3|TRBJ2-5|TRBD1
CASDRVQETQYF
TGTGCCAGCGACAGGGTCCAAGAGACCCAGTACTTC
>few|TRBV4-2|TRBJ2-5|TRBD1
CASSQLTGRETQYF
TGTGCCAGCAGCCAACTGACAGGGCGGGAGACCCAGTACTTC
>NA|TRBV4-2|TRBJ1-3|NA
CASSPQGNTIYF
TGTGCCAGCAGCCCACAGGGAAACACCATATATTTT
>NA|TRBV4-2|TRBJ2-6|TRBD1
CASSQAGQGAAGANVLTF
TGTGCCAGCAGCCAAGCGGGACAGGGGGCGGCAGGGGCCAACGTCCTGACTTTC
>NA|TRBV5-1|TRBJ2-7|TRBD2
CASSDPLAGENYEQYF
TGCGCCAGCAGCGATCCCCTAGCGGGAGAAAACTACGAGCAGTACTTC
>many|TRBV27|TRBJ2-7|NA
CASSLYPGDYEQYF
TGTGCCAGCAGTTTATACCCTGGGGACTACGAGCAGTACTTC
>NA|TRBV6-5|TRBJ1-2|NA
CASSSLGYGYTF
TGTGCCAGCAGTTCCCTCGGCTATGGCTACACCTTC
>NA|TRBV18|TRBJ2-7|TRBD1
CASSHGQGVYEQYF
TGTGCCAGCTCACATGGACAGGGCGTCTACGAGCAGTACTTC
>NA|TRBV7-9|TRBJ2-3|NA
CASSFGRDIDTQYF
TGTGCCAGCAGCTTTGGGCGGGATATAGATACGCAGTATTTT
>NA|TRBV21-1|TRBJ2-7|NA
CASSKRRVAGDEQYF
TGTGCCAGCAGCAAACGCAGGGTAGCGGGAGACGAGCAGTACTTC
>NA|TRBV7-9|TRBJ1-1|NA
CASTLRGGSDTEAFF
TGTGCCAGCACCCTGCGGGGAGGTTCGGACACTGAAGCTTTCTTT
>once|TRBV7-3|TRBJ2-1|NA
CASIPRASFYPPHPGEQFF
TGTGCCAGCATCCCCCGCGCCTCATTCTACCCCCCACACCCTGGTGAGCAGTTCTTC
>NA|TRBV10-3|TRBJ2-2|NA
CAISRSGELFF
TGTGCCATCAGTCGGAGTGGGGAGCTGTTTTTT
>NA|TRBV18|TRBJ1-2|TRBD1
CASSRGPDRVGGYTF
TGTGCCAGCTCACGAGGACCCGACAGGGTAGGCGGCTACACCTTC